What follows is one T cell receptor (beta chain) and its context. The antigen is not known. This sample is drawn from a study of neurological immune-mediated disorders. The CDR3 sequence is 15 residues long. CDR1 is SGHRS and CDR2 is YFSETQ in the germline V gene. Trimming took 4 bases from V and 4 from J; bases not matched to a gene: 8. TCRdb reprocessed the 5' RACE reads with MiXCR, giving one entry per CDR3 protein. The data show more than 45,000 distinct CDR3 sequences, about 10% seen once. Study-wide points: Levels of TCR clonal expansion peaked in HTLV-1-associated myelopathy and reached their lowest in multiple sclerosis, under those of healthy controls.

What was sequenced was PBMCs. The clonotype originates from a man in his sixties in good health. V gene TRBV5-1 combines with J gene TRBJ2-3; TRBD1 matches 8 bases. The CDR3 here is CASSSGQGKSDTQYF. CDR3 in DNA: TGCGCCAGCAGCAGCGGACAGGGTAAATCAGATACGCAGTATTTT. Supplemented by reference TRBV5-1 and TRBJ2-3, the full variable domain reads KAGVTQTPRYLIKTRGQQVTLSCSPISGHRSVSWYQQTPGQGLQFLFEYFSETQRNKGNFPGRFSGRQFSNSRSEMNVSTLELGDSALYLCASSSGQGKSDTQYFGPGTRLTVL.